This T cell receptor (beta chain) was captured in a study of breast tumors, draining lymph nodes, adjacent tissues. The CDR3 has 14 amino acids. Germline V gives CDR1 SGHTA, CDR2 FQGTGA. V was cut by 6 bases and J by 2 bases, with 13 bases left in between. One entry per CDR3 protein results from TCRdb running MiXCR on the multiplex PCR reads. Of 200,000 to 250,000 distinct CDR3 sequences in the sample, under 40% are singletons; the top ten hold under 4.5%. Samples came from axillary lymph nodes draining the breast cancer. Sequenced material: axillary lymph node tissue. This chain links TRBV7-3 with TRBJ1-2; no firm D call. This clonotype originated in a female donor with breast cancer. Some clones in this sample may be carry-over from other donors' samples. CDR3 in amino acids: CASRWVGLNYGYTF. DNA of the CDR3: TGTGCCAGCAGATGGGTCGGGTTGAACTATGGCTACACCTTC.